A selection of T cell receptor beta chains follows, all from one sample in a study of T cells in localized non-small cell lung cancer. Produced via immunoSEQ multiplex PCR; TCRdb's table is partial and in-frame only. The table records 60,000 to 65,000 clones, 90% of them present only once. The sample here was peripheral blood, taken before any cancer treatment. The receptors were gathered from a woman aged 40-70 years with stage I lung adenocarcinoma. The CDR3 runs from the conserved cysteine through the conserved F or W.

J gene	V gene	CDR3 protein
TRBJ2-3	TRBV12-5	CASGSNLGDTQYF
TRBJ1-1	TRBV29-1	CSVVRPGRANTEAFF
TRBJ2-5	TRBV11-2	CASSPWSPGEQETQYF
TRBJ2-3	TRBV9	CASSVQMEDTQYF
TRBJ2-5	TRBV7-7	CASSLGNRGGQETQYF
TRBJ1-6	TRBV5-8	CASSRGQGTLGNSPLHF
TRBJ1-1	TRBV4-3	CASSQHRGSDTEAFF
TRBJ2-7	TRBV28	CASTSAGGEGEQYF
TRBJ2-7	TRBV10-3	CAISESRDLAIYEQYF
TRBJ2-3	TRBV7-2	CASSLARADTQYF
TRBJ1-1	TRBV7-3	CASSLSRANTEAFF
TRBJ1-5	TRBV19	CASSFYSDQPQHF
TRBJ1-1	TRBV5-1	CASSFTFGLASTGGTEAFF
TRBJ1-1	TRBV6-5	CASRVPSGTEAFF
TRBJ2-3	TRBV19	CASSIFQTGQGTTDTQYF
TRBJ2-1	TRBV6-6	CASRTSGGRIHNEQFF
TRBJ1-5	TRBV5-6	CASSLRTPGNQPQHF
TRBJ1-1	TRBV30	CAWSVGWDTEAFF
TRBJ1-1	TRBV18	CASSPVGTGGREAFF
TRBJ1-4	TRBV28	CASSLIEGGEKLFF
TRBJ1-6	TRBV7-3	CASSLGRYNSPLHF
TRBJ2-7	TRBV27	CASSSGGSWVYEQYF
TRBJ1-5	TRBV5-8	CASSPRTWSNQPQHF
TRBJ2-1	TRBV5-1	CASSPTSDSYNEQFF
TRBJ1-6	TRBV19	CASSIGVRTVNSALHF
TRBJ2-3	TRBV10-2	CASSEFADTQYF
TRBJ2-7	TRBV18	CASSPPLAGPSSYEQYF
TRBJ1-1	TRBV10-1	CASSNWPNTEAFF
TRBJ2-7	TRBV7-2	CASSRDSPYEQYF
TRBJ1-1	TRBV11-1	CASSSRQGNTEAFF
TRBJ2-1	TRBV27	CASSPQGWREQFF
TRBJ2-2	TRBV30	CAWRAPWRETGELFF
TRBJ2-5	TRBV28	CASSEAGSVIFMRYF
TRBJ1-2	TRBV18	CASSPPDEGGYGYTF
TRBJ1-2	TRBV28	CASGLPGQGTRYTF
TRBJ1-2	TRBV30	CAEDRVYGYTF
TRBJ1-2	TRBV2	CASSARRTGGINTF
TRBJ1-3	TRBV5-3	CARSTNKSRGGNTIYF
TRBJ1-3	TRBV7-2	CASSQGGVSGNTIYF
TRBJ2-3	TRBV4-3	CASSQEVTDTDTQYF
TRBJ2-7	TRBV6-6	CASRYALAGPYEQYF
TRBJ2-4	TRBV5-1	CASSPGGGKNIQYF
TRBJ1-3	TRBV2	CASSLGTNRFDTIYF
TRBJ2-7	TRBV5-5	CASSLWGNEQYF